Listed here is a single T cell receptor beta chain. Its cognate antigen is unknown. Read coverage stops 3 residues before the CDR3 terminus; the germline J gene supplies the remainder. Germline trimming cut 5 bases from V and 1 base from J; bases unmatched to any gene: 4. Germline CDR1 reads KGHSH; CDR2 reads LQKENI. The CDR3 spans 14 residues. Produced via immunoSEQ multiplex PCR; TCRdb's table is partial and in-frame only. Its table lists about 26,000 clones. These data belong to a study of T cells in women clearing cervical HPV infection. Study conclusions and caveats: Repertoire richness, not evenness, was significantly elevated in CIN3+ cases versus controls.

V usage is TRBV18 and J usage is TRBJ1-1; 7 positions match TRBD1. Sequencing used blood buffy coat. This TCR came from a woman aged 18-69 years with a cervical HPV16 infection that either progressed to CIN3+ or cleared (not recorded which). The CDR3: CASSSQGPNTEAFF. CDR3 bases read: TGTGCCAGCTCATCACAGGGGCCGAACACTGAA.